Shown below are 24 T cell receptor beta chains from a single sample sequenced in a study of CD4+ T cells in melanoma. TCRdb's copy holds only in-frame clones and misses some; the assay was immunoSEQ multiplex PCR. The profile shows tens of thousands of clones, approximately 70% of them singletons. Sequenced: tumor tissue. These receptors originate from a human donor with melanoma.

The gene calls are TRBV28 and TRBJ2-1; TRBD1 agrees at 9 bases. The CDR3 totals 15 residues. Unmatched junction bases numbered 7, after V lost 5 bases and J lost 5 bases. CDR1 MDHEN and CDR2 SYDVKM come from the germline V gene. CDR3 bases: TGTGCCAGCAGTCTACAGGGGGCGGTAAACAATGAGCAGTTCTTC. Protein: CASSLQGAVNNEQFF.

For this clone: This likely came from a read error, as a far larger clone is one base away. The CDR3 nucleotides read TGTGCCAGCGGGTATCAGCCCCAGCATTTT. Translation: CASGYQPQHF. V gene TRBV27 combines with J gene TRBJ1-5; no clear D gene. V shed 8 bases and J shed 5 bases, with 4 bases lying between them. The CDR3 loop spans 10 amino acids. Germline V gene lookup returns CDR1 MNHEY and CDR2 SMNVEV (reference sequence).

This clone showed up just a few times. The V call is TRBV4-1, the J call TRBJ1-6; a possible D gene is TRBD1 (6 bases). This CDR3 is 15 amino acids long. Trimming removed 1 base from V and 7 bases from J, with 11 bases in between. The germline V gene encodes CDR1 MGHRA and CDR2 YSYEKL. The CDR3 nucleotides read TGCGCCAGCAGCCAAGTGGACAGTACCAATTCACCCCTCCACTTT. Translated: CASSQVDSTNSPLHF.

The chain links TRBV27 to TRBJ2-1; D is perhaps TRBD1 (5 bases). The germline V gene has CDR1 MNHEY and CDR2 SMNVEV (reference sequence). V lost 0 bases to trimming and J lost 5 bases, with 11 bases between them. The CDR3 has 15 residues. This CDR3 is CASSLSAGQNNEQFF. DNA of the CDR3: TGTGCCAGCAGTTTATCGGCTGGACAAAACAATGAGCAGTTCTTC.

The rearrangement uses TRBV14 and TRBJ2-7; D remains ambiguous. The V gene's germline CDR1 is SGHDN and CDR2 FVKESK. This CDR3 spans 13 amino acids. V gave up 3 bases and J gave up 2 bases, with 8 bases separating them. CDR3 nucleotides: TGTGCCAGCAGCCAGACCAGCCCCTACGAGCAGTACTTC. It is translated as CASSQTSPYEQYF.

The V call is TRBV16, the J call TRBJ2-3; no firm D call. Germline values: CDR1 KGHSY, CDR2 FQNENV. Trimming cost V 2 bases and J 5 bases, with 5 bases left between them. This CDR3 comprises 12 residues. This chain's CDR3 is CASSQGVDTQYF. DNA for the CDR3: TGTGCCAGCAGCCAAGGGGTAGATACGCAGTATTTT.

CDR3 protein: CASSYLGASYNEQFF. The CDR3 DNA sequence: TGTGCCAGCAGTTATCTGGGAGCCTCCTACAATGAGCAGTTCTTC. The chain carries TRBV6-5 and TRBJ2-1; D is perhaps TRBD2 (5 bases). V gave up 3 bases and J gave up 0 bases, with 9 bases separating them. Germline assignment: CDR1 MNHEY and CDR2 SVGAGI. This CDR3 has 15 amino acids.

This clone was observed a single time. V is TRBV28 and J is TRBJ2-7; D is undetermined. The germline gives CDR1 MDHEN, CDR2 SYDVKM. The CDR3 runs to 13 residues. The V end lost 2 bases, the J end lost 6 bases, and 11 bases lay between the germline ends. The CDR3 loop is CASSLGPASEQYF. CDR3 nucleotide sequence: TGTGCCAGCAGTTTAGGCCCCGCAAGCGAGCAGTACTTC.

The genes are TRBV30 and TRBJ2-7; D possibly matches TRBD1 or TRBD2 (5 bases each). The V end was cut by 3 bases, the J end by 0 bases, with 9 bases between. CDR1 and CDR2 (germline): GTSNPN, SVGIG (reference sequence). This CDR3 comprises 13 residues. This CDR3 reads CAWRGTTSYEQYF. The CDR3 nucleotides are TGTGCCTGGAGAGGGACCACCTCCTACGAGCAGTACTTC.

This clone was recorded many times. The chain is built from TRBV5-1 and TRBJ2-6; D remains unclear. The ends were cut back, 2 bases at V and 2 bases at J, with 8 bases in the middle. Germline V gene lookup returns CDR1 SGHRS and CDR2 YFSETQ. The CDR3 sequence is 15 residues long. In DNA form, the CDR3 reads TGCGCCAGCAGCTTCTCAAGGACTGGGGCCAACGTCCTGACTTTC. The encoded protein is CASSFSRTGANVLTF. The variable domain in full, with the rest retrieved from reference TRBV5-1 and TRBJ2-6, is KAGVTQTPRYLIKTRGQQVTLSCSPISGHRSVSWYQQTPGQGLQFLFEYFSETQRNKGNFPGRFSGRQFSNSRSEMNVSTLELGDSALYLCASSFSRTGANVLTFGAGSRLTVL.

This CDR3 is CASSRGPLETQYF. CDR3 nucleotide sequence: TGCGCCAGCAGCCGAGGACCCCTCGAGACCCAGTACTTC. The chain uses TRBV4-1 and TRBJ2-5; unclear D gene. Trimming removed 4 bases from V and 5 bases from J, with 11 bases in between. Germline V CDR1 and CDR2: MGHRA, YSYEKL. The CDR3 consists of 13 residues.

This chain uses TRBV6-5 with TRBJ2-7; 9 nucleotides match TRBD1. This CDR3 contains 14 residues. Germline loops: CDR1 MNHEY, CDR2 SVGAGI. The ends lost 5 bases at V and 4 bases at J; junction bases unmatched: 6. The DNA of the CDR3 is TGTGCCAGCAGTCCCGGACAGGGGAAATACGAGCAGTACTTC. This translates into CASSPGQGKYEQYF.

This chain links TRBV6-1 with TRBJ2-7; 7 positions agree with TRBD1. The CDR3 is made up of 15 amino acids. After removal of 4 bases from V and 1 base from J, the junction contained 7 bases not matched to a gene. Germline V gene lookup returns CDR1 MNHNS and CDR2 SASEGT. This CDR3 is CASSGTRQGSYEQYF. Here the CDR3 DNA reads TGTGCCAGCAGTGGGACCAGACAGGGTTCCTACGAGCAGTACTTC.

This clone is medium-sized in the sample. The chain joins TRBV29-1 to TRBJ1-3; D is possibly TRBD1 (5 bases). The V and J ends lost 7 bases and 0 bases respectively, with 13 bases between them. The germline V gene encodes CDR1 SQVTM and CDR2 ANQGSEA. The CDR3 length is 14 residues. The CDR3 DNA reads as TGCAGCGCAATCAGGGATAACTCTGGAAACACCATATATTTT. It yields the protein CSAIRDNSGNTIYF.

This clone was found a few times. This sequence joins TRBV7-2 and TRBJ2-2; D is unresolved. V lost 3 bases, J lost 6 bases, and 2 bases lay in between. The CDR3 runs to 11 residues. CDR1 SGHTA and CDR2 FQGNSA come from the germline V gene. The CDR3 here is CASSFPGELFF. CDR3 DNA: TGTGCCAGCAGCTTTCCCGGGGAGCTGTTTTTT.

The J gene is TRBJ1-1, the V gene TRBV7-9; tentative D call: TRBD1 (6 bases). This CDR3 is 18 amino acids long. Germline V CDR1 and CDR2: SEHNR, FQNEAQ (reference sequence). Between the trimmed V and J ends, which lost 1 base and 0 bases, there was a span of 18 bases. The CDR3 region has the DNA TGTGCCAGCAGCTTAGTTGATTTGCGACAGGCAGTGAACACTGAAGCTTTCTTT. It codes for CASSLVDLRQAVNTEAFF.

This sequence joins TRBV2 and TRBJ1-3; D not resolved. This CDR3 has 14 amino acids. Germline V gene lookup returns CDR1 SNHLY and CDR2 FYNNEI. Trimming stripped 3 bases from V and 1 base from J, with 7 bases between. CDR3 coding DNA: TGTGCCAGCAGTGAGCGGGAGTCTGGAAACACCATATATTTT. Protein: CASSERESGNTIYF.

This clone was picked up many times. This chain joins TRBV28 and TRBJ2-3; D is ambiguous. V was pared by 3 bases and J by 4 bases, with 5 bases between. From germline, CDR1 is MDHEN and CDR2 SYDVKM. This CDR3 has 12 amino acids. The CDR3 protein is CASSFRADTQYF. In nucleotides, the CDR3 is TGTGCCAGCAGTTTTCGTGCAGATACGCAGTATTTT.

This clone has just a few counts. The rearrangement links TRBV30 to TRBJ1-2, with 9 bases fitting TRBD1. Unmatched junction bases numbered 8, after V lost 3 bases and J lost 3 bases. Germline lookup yields CDR1 GTSNPN and CDR2 SVGIG (reference sequence). CDR3 length equals 15 residues. This CDR3 reads CAWRTPGQGHYGYTF. CDR3 in DNA: TGTGCCTGGAGGACCCCGGGACAGGGTCACTATGGCTACACCTTC.

This clone was observed a handful of times. The V and J genes are TRBV13 and TRBJ2-1; D unresolved. The CDR3 runs 14 residues. CDR1 is PRHDT, CDR2 FYEKMQ, per germline (reference sequence). Trimming took 6 bases from V and 3 from J, leaving 12 bases between them. DNA of the CDR3: TGTGCCAGCAGGCGGCTGGGCGGCTACAATGAGCAGTTCTTC. Encoded protein: CASRRLGGYNEQFF.

The chain uses TRBV28 and TRBJ1-4; the D gene is possibly TRBD1 (6 bases). V lost 3 bases and J 4 bases, leaving 18 bases between the germline ends. This CDR3 contains 17 residues. Per germline, CDR1 MDHEN and CDR2 SYDVKM. CDR3 nucleotides: TGTGCCAGCAGTTTTAGCCGGCAGGGGACCTTTAATGAAAAACTGTTTTTT. Translated: CASSFSRQGTFNEKLFF.

Here the CDR3 reads CASSFAGGEQFF. In DNA form, the CDR3 reads TGCGCCAGCAGCTTCGCAGGCGGTGAGCAGTTCTTC. The rearrangement joins TRBV5-1 to TRBJ2-1; no clear D. The V and J ends lost 2 bases and 9 bases respectively, with 9 bases between them. Germline CDR1 and CDR2: SGHRS and YFSETQ. This CDR3 contains 12 residues. The entire variable domain, with the rest obtained from reference TRBV5-1 and TRBJ2-1, is as follows: KAGVTQTPRYLIKTRGQQVTLSCSPISGHRSVSWYQQTPGQGLQFLFEYFSETQRNKGNFPGRFSGRQFSNSRSEMNVSTLELGDSALYLCASSFAGGEQFFGPGTRLTVL.

This clone was seen at least ten times. J is TRBJ2-7 and V is TRBV13, with D hard to call. With 4 bases removed from V and 5 bases from J, the gap between germline ends came to 9 bases. From germline, CDR1 is PRHDT and CDR2 FYEKMQ (reference sequence). This CDR3 is built from 12 residues. The DNA for the CDR3 is TGTGCCAGCAGCTGGGCGGTCAACGAGCAGTACTTC. The encoded protein is CASSWAVNEQYF.

This sequence joins TRBV14 and TRBJ2-5, with D hard to call. The V gene's germline CDR1 is SGHDN and CDR2 FVKESK. This CDR3 has 11 amino acids. Trimming removed 2 bases from V and 5 bases from J, with 3 bases in between. Here the CDR3 DNA reads TGTGCCAGCAGCCAACGGGAGACCCAGTACTTC. Translation gives CASSQRETQYF.